One and the same sample provided the 21 T cell receptor beta chains below, sequenced in a study of blood T cell repertoires in COVID-19. Repertoires were generated with immunoSEQ multiplex PCR, while TCRdb's copy carries only in-frame clones and drops some. The sample lists 90,000 to 120,000 clones, about 91% seen once, with 6.8% in the top ten. Sequenced sample: peripheral blood. The receptors shown here come from a man aged 45-65 years with active or convalescent COVID-19.

The sample holds one count of this clone. The rearrangement uses TRBV2 and TRBJ2-7; 10 bases are a match to TRBD2. J gave up 1 base and V 5 bases, and 2 bases lay outside the gene matches. The CDR3 loop spans 14 amino acids. Germline V gene sequence: CDR1 SNHLY, CDR2 FYNNEI. CDR3 sequence (DNA): TGTGCCAGCAGTCTAGCGGGAGTATCCTACGAGCAGTACTTC. The encoded protein is CASSLAGVSYEQYF.

The rearrangement links TRBV27 to TRBJ2-1; no clear D. The CDR3 sequence is 14 residues long. The ends were cut back, 5 bases at V and 3 bases at J, with 11 bases in the middle. Germline loops: CDR1 MNHEY, CDR2 SMNVEV (reference sequence). CDR3 DNA sequence: TGTGCCAGCAGTCCATCCTTTAGCTACAATGAGCAGTTCTTC. Its translation is CASSPSFSYNEQFF.

This sequence joins TRBV5-1 and TRBJ1-3; possible D gene TRBD1, 5 bases. The V end lost 0 bases, the J end lost 7 bases, and 8 bases lay between the germline ends. Germline loops: CDR1 SGHRS, CDR2 YFSETQ. The CDR3 sequence is 13 residues long. The CDR3 sequence: CASSLDRGNTIYF. The CDR3 DNA reads as TGCGCCAGCAGCTTGGATCGGGGGAACACCATATATTTT.

The CDR3 DNA sequence: TGTGCCAGCAGCATCCCTCTAGCGGGAGCGGACAATGAGCAGTTCTTC. This encodes CASSIPLAGADNEQFF. This chain uses TRBV9 with TRBJ2-1; 10 bases agree with TRBD2. CDR1 and CDR2 (germline): SGDLS, YYNGEE. J lost 5 bases, V lost 4 bases, and 9 bases had no gene match. The length of the CDR3 is 16 residues.

The chain is built from TRBV15 and TRBJ1-4; 9 nucleotides align to TRBD1. Germline V gene sequence: CDR1 LNHNV, CDR2 YYDKDF (reference sequence). V lost 1 base and J lost 6; bases outside the gene matches: 6. The CDR3 runs 16 residues. DNA of the CDR3: TGTGCCACCAGCAGAGCTCGGGGACAGGGATATGAAAAACTGTTTTTT. As protein: CATSRARGQGYEKLFF.

The gene calls are TRBV19 and TRBJ1-1; a possible D gene is TRBD1 (6 bases). V lost 2 bases to trimming and J lost 4 bases, with 8 bases between them. From germline, CDR1 is LNHDA and CDR2 SQIVND (reference sequence). The CDR3 extends over 13 amino acids. In nucleotides, the CDR3 is TGTGCCAGTAGTATAACAGGGCGCACTGAAGCTTTCTTT. It specifies CASSITGRTEAFF.

This chain links TRBV30 with TRBJ2-5, with 11 bases lining up with TRBD2. This CDR3 has 18 amino acids. The germline V gene has CDR1 GTSNPN and CDR2 SVGIG (reference sequence). Trimming took 2 bases from V and 0 from J; bases not matched to a gene: 11. CDR3 coding DNA: TGTGCCTGGAGTTGGGTGGTAGCGGGAGGGCAGGACCAAGAGACCCAGTACTTC. Translated, it gives CAWSWVVAGGQDQETQYF.

The chain joins TRBV13 to TRBJ2-7, with 7 bases that match TRBD1. The V and J ends lost 3 bases and 4 bases, in that order; junction bases with no gene match: 6. CDR3 length: 14 amino acids. CDR1 is PRHDT and CDR2 is FYEKMQ in the germline V gene (reference sequence). In nucleotides, the CDR3 is TGTGCCAGCAGCTTGAGACAGGGAAGTTACGAGCAGTACTTC. It yields the protein CASSLRQGSYEQYF. The entire variable domain, with the rest obtained from reference TRBV13 and TRBJ2-7, is as follows: AAGVIQSPRHLIKEKRETATLKCYPIPRHDTVYWYQQGPGQDPQFLISFYEKMQSDKGSIPDRFSAQQFSDYHSELNMSSLELGDSALYFCASSLRQGSYEQYFGPGTRLTVT.

The V and J genes are TRBV5-1 and TRBJ1-3; 8 nucleotides line up with TRBD1. This CDR3 has 15 residues. The V gene end was trimmed by 4 bases and the J gene end by 0 bases; junction bases not matched to a gene: 3. Germline V gene lookup returns CDR1 SGHRS and CDR2 YFSETQ. CDR3 loop: CASSGTGISGNTIYF. CDR3 coding DNA: TGCGCCAGCAGCGGGACAGGCATCTCTGGAAACACCATATATTTT.

This chain links TRBV6-6 with TRBJ1-4, with D tentatively TRBD1 (5 bases). Trimming stripped 6 bases from V and 11 bases from J, with 13 bases between. The CDR3 is 12 amino acids. Germline assignment: CDR1 MNHNY and CDR2 SVGAGI (reference sequence). CDR3 in DNA: TGTGCCAGCAGGGGGGGGGAAGGGAAACTGTTTTTT. Translated, it gives CASRGGEGKLFF.

This chain joins TRBV7-9 and TRBJ1-1; the D is unclear. CDR3 length: 15 residues. Germline CDR1 and CDR2: SEHNR and FQNEAQ (reference sequence). Trimming cost V 5 bases and J 1 base, with 14 bases left between them. The CDR3 protein is CASSPREGENTEAFF. CDR3 DNA: TGTGCCAGCAGCCCCCGGGAGGGCGAGAACACTGAAGCTTTCTTT.

In DNA, the CDR3 is TGTGCCAGCAGCTTAGAGATCAGGGCTTCACCCCTCCACTTT. Translating it yields CASSLEIRASPLHF. The chain links TRBV11-2 to TRBJ1-6; tentatively, D is TRBD1 (5 bases). The CDR3 contains 14 residues. CDR1 is SGHAT, CDR2 FQNNGV, per germline. Trimming stripped 0 bases from V and 9 bases from J, with 9 bases between.

The rearrangement uses TRBV7-2 and TRBJ2-1; TRBD1 is a possible D gene (7 bases). The V and J ends lost 2 bases and 4 bases respectively, with 15 bases between them. CDR3 length: 16 residues. Germline values: CDR1 SGHTA, CDR2 FQGNSA. The CDR3, as DNA: TGTGCCAGCAGCTTACAGGGGCCAGGGGGGTACAATGAGCAGTTCTTC. Its translation is CASSLQGPGGYNEQFF.

This clone was seen a few times. The chain is built from TRBV30 and TRBJ1-5, with 7 bases that match TRBD1. The length of the CDR3 is 13 residues. The V gene end was trimmed by 3 bases and the J gene end by 9 bases; junction bases not matched to a gene: 8. Germline CDR1 and CDR2: GTSNPN and SVGIG (reference sequence). The CDR3 here is CAWRGQSEGPQHF. The CDR3 DNA follows: TGTGCCTGGAGGGGACAGTCCGAGGGGCCCCAGCATTTT. The full variable domain, with the rest looked up from reference TRBV30 and TRBJ1-5, is SQTIHQWPATLVQPVGSPLSLECTVEGTSNPNLYWYRQAAGRGLQLLFYSVGIGQISSEVPQNLSASRPQDRQFILSSKKLLLSDSGFYLCAWRGQSEGPQHFGDGTRLSIL.

The rearrangement uses TRBV7-9 and TRBJ2-5, with 7 bases that match TRBD2. This CDR3 comprises 16 residues. Germline-derived CDR1 and CDR2 are SEHNR and FQNEAQ (reference sequence). V lost 1 base and J lost 2; bases outside the gene matches: 7. The CDR3 bases are TGTGCCAGCAGCTTAGGTGGGCGGGAGTGGCAAGAGACCCAGTACTTC. Translated, it gives CASSLGGREWQETQYF.

The chain couples TRBV18 to TRBJ2-5, with D hard to call. V was trimmed by 1 base and J by 2 bases, leaving 8 bases between them. The CDR3 runs 14 residues. Germline CDR1 reads KGHSH; CDR2 reads LQKENI. CDR3 in amino acids: CASSPRSYQETQYF. CDR3 nucleotide sequence: TGTGCCAGCTCACCACGGAGCTATCAAGAGACCCAGTACTTC.

This clone was counted a single time. This chain links TRBV24-1 with TRBJ2-1; weak D call: TRBD2 (6 bases). The CDR3 has 17 amino acids. Trimming took 3 bases from V and 6 from J, leaving 20 bases between them. In germline, CDR1 is KGHDR, CDR2 SFDVKD. This CDR3 reads CATSDGVGNGRLNEQFF. CDR3 nucleotides: TGTGCCACCAGTGATGGGGTTGGGAACGGGAGACTCAATGAGCAGTTCTTC.

The genes are TRBV6-5 and TRBJ1-5; TRBD1 agrees at 8 bases. The CDR3 spans 13 residues. Germline values: CDR1 MNHEY, CDR2 SVGAGI. V shed 5 bases and J 5 bases; nucleotides not matched to a gene: 2. The CDR3 spells CASSRTGHQPQHF. CDR3 DNA sequence: TGTGCCAGCAGTCGGACAGGGCATCAGCCCCAGCATTTT.

The V call is TRBV7-8, the J call TRBJ1-6; 10 nucleotides agree with TRBD1. This CDR3 is built from 16 residues. Germline lookup yields CDR1 SGHVS and CDR2 FQNEAQ. The J segment lost 9 bases and the V segment lost 3 bases, leaving 8 bases of the junction unmatched. The CDR3: CASSLVAGQGSSPLHF. For the CDR3, the DNA is TGTGCCAGCAGCTTGGTTGCGGGACAGGGGAGTTCACCCCTCCACTTT.

This chain uses TRBV6-6 with TRBJ2-1, with 9 bases matching TRBD1. This CDR3 region has 15 residues. The germline gives CDR1 MNHNY, CDR2 SVGAGI (reference sequence). V was pared by 5 bases and J by 3 bases, with 5 bases of the junction left unmatched. CDR3 sequence (DNA): TGTGCCAGCAGTAAACCGGGACAGGGCTACAATGAGCAGTTCTTC. This encodes CASSKPGQGYNEQFF.

This clone has more than one count but fewer than ten. V is TRBV3-1 (or the pseudogene TRBV3-2) and J is TRBJ2-3, with a possible D match to TRBD2 (5 bases). The V end was cut by 5 bases, the J end by 2 bases, with 14 bases between. Germline CDR1 reads LGHDT; CDR2 reads YNNKEL (reference sequence). The length of the CDR3 is 15 residues. The CDR3 reads CASSVREPTTDTQYF. In DNA, the CDR3 is TGTGCCAGCAGCGTACGGGAACCCACCACAGATACGCAGTATTTT.